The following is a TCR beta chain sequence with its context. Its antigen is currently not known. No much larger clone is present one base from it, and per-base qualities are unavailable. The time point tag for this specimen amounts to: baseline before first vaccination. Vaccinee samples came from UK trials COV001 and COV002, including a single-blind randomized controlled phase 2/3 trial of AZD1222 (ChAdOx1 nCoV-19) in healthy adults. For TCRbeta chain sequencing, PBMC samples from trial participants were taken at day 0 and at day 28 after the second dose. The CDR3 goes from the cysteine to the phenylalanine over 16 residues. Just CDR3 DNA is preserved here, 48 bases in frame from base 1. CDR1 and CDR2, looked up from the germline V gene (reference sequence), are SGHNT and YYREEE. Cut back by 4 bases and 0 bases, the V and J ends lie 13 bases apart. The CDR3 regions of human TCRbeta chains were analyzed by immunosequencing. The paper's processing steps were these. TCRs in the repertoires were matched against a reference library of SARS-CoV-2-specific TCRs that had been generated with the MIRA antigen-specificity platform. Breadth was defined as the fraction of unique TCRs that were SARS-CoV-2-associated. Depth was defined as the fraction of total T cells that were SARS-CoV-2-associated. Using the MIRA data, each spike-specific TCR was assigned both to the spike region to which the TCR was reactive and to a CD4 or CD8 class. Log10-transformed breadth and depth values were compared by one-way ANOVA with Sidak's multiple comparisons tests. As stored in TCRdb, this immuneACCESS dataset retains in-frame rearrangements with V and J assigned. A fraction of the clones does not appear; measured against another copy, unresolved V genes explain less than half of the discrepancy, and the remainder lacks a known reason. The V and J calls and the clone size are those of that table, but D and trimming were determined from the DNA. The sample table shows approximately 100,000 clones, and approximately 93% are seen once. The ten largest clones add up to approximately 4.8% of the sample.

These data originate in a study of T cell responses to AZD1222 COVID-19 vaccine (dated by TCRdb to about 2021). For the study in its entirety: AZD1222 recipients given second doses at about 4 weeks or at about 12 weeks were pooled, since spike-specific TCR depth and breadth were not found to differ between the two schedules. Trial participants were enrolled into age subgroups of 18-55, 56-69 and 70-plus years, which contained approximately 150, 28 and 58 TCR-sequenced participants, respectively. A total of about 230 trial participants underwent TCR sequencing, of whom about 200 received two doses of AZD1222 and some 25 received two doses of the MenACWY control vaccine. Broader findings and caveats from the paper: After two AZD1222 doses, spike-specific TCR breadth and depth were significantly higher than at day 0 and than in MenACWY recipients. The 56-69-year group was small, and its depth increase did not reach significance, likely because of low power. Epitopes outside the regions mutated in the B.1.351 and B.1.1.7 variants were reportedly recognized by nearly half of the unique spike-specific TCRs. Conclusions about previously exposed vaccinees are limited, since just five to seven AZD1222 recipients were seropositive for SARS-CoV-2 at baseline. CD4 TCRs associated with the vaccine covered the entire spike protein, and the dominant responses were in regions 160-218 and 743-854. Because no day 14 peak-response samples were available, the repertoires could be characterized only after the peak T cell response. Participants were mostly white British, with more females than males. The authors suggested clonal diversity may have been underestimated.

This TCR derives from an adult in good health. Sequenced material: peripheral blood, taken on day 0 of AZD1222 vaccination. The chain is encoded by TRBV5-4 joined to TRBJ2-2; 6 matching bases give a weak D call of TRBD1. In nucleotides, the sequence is TGTGCCAGCAGCGGCCAGGGGCCCTCGAACACCGGGGAGCTGTTTTTT. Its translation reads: CASSGQGPSNTGELFF.